This T cell receptor (beta chain) was profiled in a study of regulatory T cells in long-lasting Graves disease. According to the study, TCR beta libraries were built with iRepertoire HTBI primers and CDR3-region Arm-PCR. TCRdb re-called the multiplex PCR reads through MiXCR, storing one row per CDR3 protein. The sample contains about 460,000 distinct CDR3 sequences, less than 25% of which appear only once. Documented time point: persistent/refractory GD, antithyroid drugs over 5 years with positive TRAb. RNA from PBMCs was the source of the TCR library. This CDR3 is built from 14 residues. The J segment lost 1 base and the V segment lost 5 bases, leaving 1 base of the junction unmatched. Per the germline V gene, CDR1 is ENHRY and CDR2 is SYGVKD.

This sequence originates from a female donor with Graves disease. The sample in question was peripheral blood mononuclear cells (PBMCs), obtained when the disease was refractory, from a patient treated with antithyroid drugs. The J gene is TRBJ2-2, the V gene TRBV10-3; TRBD1 matches at 7 bases. CDR3 nucleotide sequence: TGTGCCATCAGTAGGACAGGGAACACCGGGGAGCTGTTTTTT. This translates into CAISRTGNTGELFF.